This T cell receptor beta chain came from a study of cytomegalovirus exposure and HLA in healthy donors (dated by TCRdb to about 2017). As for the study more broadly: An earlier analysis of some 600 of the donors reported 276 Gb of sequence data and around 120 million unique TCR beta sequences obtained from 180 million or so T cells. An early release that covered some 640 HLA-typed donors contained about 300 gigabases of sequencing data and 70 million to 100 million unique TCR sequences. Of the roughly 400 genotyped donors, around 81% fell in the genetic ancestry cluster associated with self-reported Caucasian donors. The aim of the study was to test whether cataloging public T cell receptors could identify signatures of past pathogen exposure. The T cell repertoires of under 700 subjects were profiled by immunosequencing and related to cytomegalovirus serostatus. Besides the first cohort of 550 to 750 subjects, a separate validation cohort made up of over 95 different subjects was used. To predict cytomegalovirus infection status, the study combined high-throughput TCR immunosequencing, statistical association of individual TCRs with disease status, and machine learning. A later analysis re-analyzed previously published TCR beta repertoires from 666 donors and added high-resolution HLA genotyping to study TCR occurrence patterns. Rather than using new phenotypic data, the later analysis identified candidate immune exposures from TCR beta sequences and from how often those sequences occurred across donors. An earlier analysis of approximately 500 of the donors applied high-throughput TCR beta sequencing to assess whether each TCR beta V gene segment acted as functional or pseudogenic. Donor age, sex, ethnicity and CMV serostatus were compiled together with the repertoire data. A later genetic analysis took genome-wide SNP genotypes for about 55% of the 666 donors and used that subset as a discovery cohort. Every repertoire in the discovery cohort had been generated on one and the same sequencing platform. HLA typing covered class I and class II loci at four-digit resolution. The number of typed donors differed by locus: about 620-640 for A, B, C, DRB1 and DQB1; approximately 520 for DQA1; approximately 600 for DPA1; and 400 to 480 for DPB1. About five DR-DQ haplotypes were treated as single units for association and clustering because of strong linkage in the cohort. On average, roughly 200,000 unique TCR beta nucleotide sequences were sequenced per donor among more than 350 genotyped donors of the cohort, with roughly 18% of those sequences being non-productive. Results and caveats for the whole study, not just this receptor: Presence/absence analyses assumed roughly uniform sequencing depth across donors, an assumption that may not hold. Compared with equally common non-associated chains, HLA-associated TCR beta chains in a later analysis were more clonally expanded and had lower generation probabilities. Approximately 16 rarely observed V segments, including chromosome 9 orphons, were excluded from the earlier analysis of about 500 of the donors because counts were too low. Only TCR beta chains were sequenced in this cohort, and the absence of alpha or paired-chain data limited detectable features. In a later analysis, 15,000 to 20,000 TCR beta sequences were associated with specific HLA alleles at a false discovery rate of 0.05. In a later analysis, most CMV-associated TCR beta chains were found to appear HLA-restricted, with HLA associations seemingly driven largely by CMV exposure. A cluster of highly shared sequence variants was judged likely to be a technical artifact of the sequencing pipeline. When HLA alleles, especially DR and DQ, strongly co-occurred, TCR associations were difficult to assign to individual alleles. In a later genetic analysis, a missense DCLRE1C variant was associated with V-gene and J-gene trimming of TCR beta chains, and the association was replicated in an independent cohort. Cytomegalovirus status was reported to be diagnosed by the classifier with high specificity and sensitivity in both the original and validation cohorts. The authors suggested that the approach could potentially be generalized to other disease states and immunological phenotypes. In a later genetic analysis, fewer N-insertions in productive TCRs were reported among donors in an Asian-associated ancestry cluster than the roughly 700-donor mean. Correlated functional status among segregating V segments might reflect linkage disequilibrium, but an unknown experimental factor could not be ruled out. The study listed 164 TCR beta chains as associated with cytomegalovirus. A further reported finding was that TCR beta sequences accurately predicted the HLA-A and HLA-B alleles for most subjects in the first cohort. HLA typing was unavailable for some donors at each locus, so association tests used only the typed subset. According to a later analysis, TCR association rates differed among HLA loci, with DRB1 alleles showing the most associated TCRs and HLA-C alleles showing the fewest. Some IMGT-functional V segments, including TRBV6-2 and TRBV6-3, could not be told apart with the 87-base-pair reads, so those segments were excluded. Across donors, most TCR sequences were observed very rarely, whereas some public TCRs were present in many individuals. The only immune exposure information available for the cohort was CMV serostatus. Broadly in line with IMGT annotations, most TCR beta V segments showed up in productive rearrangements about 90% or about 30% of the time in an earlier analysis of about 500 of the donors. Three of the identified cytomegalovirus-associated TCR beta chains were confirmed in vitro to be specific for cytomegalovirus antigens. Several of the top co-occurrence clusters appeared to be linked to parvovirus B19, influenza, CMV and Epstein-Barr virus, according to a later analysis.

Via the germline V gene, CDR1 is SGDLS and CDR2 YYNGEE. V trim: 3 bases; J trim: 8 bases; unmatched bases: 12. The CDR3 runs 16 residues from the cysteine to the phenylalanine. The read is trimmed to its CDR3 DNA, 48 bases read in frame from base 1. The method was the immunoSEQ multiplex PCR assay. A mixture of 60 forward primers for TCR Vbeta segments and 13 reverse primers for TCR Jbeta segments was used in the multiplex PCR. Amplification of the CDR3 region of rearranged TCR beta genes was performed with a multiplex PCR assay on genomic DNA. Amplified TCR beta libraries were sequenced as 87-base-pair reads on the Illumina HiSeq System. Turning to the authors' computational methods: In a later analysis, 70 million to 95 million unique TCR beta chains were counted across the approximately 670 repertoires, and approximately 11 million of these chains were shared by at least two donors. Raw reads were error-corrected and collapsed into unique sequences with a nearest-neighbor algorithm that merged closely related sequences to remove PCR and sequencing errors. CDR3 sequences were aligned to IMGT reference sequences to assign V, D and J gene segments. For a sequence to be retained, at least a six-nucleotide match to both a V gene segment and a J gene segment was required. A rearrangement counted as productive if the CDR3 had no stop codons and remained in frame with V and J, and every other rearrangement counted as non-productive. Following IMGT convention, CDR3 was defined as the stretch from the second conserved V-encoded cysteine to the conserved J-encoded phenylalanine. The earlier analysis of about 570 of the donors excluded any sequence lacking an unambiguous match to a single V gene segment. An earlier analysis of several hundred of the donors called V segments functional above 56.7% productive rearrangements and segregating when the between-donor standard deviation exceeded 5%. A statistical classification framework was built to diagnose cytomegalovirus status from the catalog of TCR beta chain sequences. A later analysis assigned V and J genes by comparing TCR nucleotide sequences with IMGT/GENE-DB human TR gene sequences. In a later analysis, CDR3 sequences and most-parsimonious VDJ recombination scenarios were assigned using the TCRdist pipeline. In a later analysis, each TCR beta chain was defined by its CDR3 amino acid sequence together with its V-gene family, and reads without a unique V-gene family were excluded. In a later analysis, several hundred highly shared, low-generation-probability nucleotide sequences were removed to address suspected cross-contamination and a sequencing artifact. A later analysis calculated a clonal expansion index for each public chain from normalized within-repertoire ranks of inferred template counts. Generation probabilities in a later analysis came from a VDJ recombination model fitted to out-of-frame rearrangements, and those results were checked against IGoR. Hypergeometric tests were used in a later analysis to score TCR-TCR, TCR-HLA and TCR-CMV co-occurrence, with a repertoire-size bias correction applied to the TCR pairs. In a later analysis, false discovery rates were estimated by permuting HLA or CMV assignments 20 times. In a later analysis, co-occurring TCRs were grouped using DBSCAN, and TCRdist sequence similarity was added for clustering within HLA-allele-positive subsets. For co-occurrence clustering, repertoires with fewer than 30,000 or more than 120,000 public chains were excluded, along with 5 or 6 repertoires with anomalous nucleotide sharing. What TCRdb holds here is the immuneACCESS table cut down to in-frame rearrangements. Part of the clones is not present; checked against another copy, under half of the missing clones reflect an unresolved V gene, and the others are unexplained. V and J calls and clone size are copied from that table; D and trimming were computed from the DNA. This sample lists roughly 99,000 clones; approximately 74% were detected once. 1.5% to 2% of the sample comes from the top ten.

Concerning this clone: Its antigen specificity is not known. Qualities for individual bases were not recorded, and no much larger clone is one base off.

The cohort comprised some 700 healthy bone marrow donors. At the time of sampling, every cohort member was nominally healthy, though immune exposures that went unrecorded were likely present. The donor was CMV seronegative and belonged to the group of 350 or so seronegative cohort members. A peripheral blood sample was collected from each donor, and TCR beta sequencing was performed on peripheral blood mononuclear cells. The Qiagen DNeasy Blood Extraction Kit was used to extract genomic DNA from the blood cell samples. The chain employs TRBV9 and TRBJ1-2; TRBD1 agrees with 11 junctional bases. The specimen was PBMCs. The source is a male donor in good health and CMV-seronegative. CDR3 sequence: CASSAPFRTGGYGYTF. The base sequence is TGTGCCAGCAGCGCTCCTTTCCGGACAGGGGGCTACGGCTACACCTTC.